The clone carrying this T cell receptor (beta chain) has a handful of counts. The sample comes from a study of response to subunit inactivated influenza vaccine. TCRdb independently ran MiXCR on the RT-PCR reads; one entry per CDR3 protein. The sample consists of about 570,000 distinct CDR3 sequences, approximately 10% of them appearing once. The same data also contributed to another study, on T cells expressing NK-cell markers. That source notes: cDNA encoding TCR beta was synthesized via 5'RACE template switching incorporating UMIs. CD3+CD56+NKG2C+, CD3+CD56+NKG2C- and CD3+CD56-NKG2C+ T cells, once sorted, supplied the TCR beta repertoires. With respect to HCMV, seven of the eight sequenced donors were seropositive, and one was seronegative. The study left the HCMV specificity of expanded NKG2C+ T cell clones unresolved.

The sample consisted of PBMCs from blood, taken on the day of vaccination. This receptor was obtained from a man between 50 and 59 years old who received an inactivated influenza vaccine.

The CDR3 loop reads CASSLVSDRGYTDTQYF. CDR3 coding DNA: TGTGCCAGCAGCTTAGTTTCCGACAGGGGTTACACAGATACGCAGTATTTT. V gene TRBV7-9 combines with J gene TRBJ2-3; 8 nucleotides align to TRBD1. The junction had 8 bases not matched to a gene; V was cut back by 1 base and J by 2 bases. The CDR3 loop spans 17 amino acids. Germline V gives CDR1 SEHNR, CDR2 FQNEAQ (reference sequence).